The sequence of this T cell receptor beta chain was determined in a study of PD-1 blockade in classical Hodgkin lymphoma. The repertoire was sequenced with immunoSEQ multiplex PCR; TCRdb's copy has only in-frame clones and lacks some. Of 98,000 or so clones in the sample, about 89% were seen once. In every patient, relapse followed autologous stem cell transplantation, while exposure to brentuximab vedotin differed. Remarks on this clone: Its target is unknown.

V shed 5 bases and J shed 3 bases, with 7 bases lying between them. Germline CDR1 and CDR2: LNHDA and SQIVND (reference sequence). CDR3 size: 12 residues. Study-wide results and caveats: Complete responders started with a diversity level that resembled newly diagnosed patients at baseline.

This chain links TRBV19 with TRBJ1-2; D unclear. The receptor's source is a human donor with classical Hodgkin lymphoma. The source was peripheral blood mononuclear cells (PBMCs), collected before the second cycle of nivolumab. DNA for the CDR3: TGTGCCAGTAGTCCTGGCGACTATGGCTACACCTTC. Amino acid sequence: CASSPGDYGYTF.